The subject of this entry is one T cell receptor (beta chain). This sample is part of a study of OX40 agonist ivuxolimab in advanced cancers. The CDR3 length is 15 residues. Trimming removed 7 bases from V and 7 bases from J; junction bases left unmatched: 9. The germline CDR1 and CDR2 sequences are SNHLY and FYNNEI. Repertoires were generated with immunoSEQ multiplex PCR, while TCRdb's copy carries only in-frame clones and drops some. The sample consists of 50,000 to 75,000 clones, about 88% of them appearing once. The chain uses TRBV2 and TRBJ1-6, with 8 bases identical to TRBD1. This TCR was sampled from an adult with an advanced solid tumor such as melanoma, head and neck, liver or kidney cancer. The source was CD4+ or CD8+ T cells sorted from blood, collected in a trial of the OX40 agonist ivuxolimab. The CDR3, as DNA: TGTGCCAGCACGAAGTACAGGGGGGACAATTCACCCCTCCACTTT. Protein sequence: CASTKYRGDNSPLHF.